This T cell receptor beta chain came from a study of glioma-infiltrating T cells. Broader study findings: Above-expected tissue-blood divergence occurred in all gliomas, most in low-grade ones. Only very few CDR3 sequences appeared in both tissue and blood.

Using RNA template, CDR3s of TCR alpha and beta were amplified with iRepertoire arm-PCR. TCRdb analysed the multiplex PCR reads with MiXCR anew, one entry per CDR3 protein. This table has around 100,000 distinct CDR3 sequences, under 30% appearing once. This clonotype was observed at least ten times. Antigen specificity is unknown. Trimming pared 6 bases from V and 8 bases from J, leaving 22 bases between. The CDR3 is 15 residues long. CDR1 and CDR2 from the germline V gene are MNHNS and SASEGT. The specimen sequenced was glioma tissue, nonneoplastic brain tissue, or PBMCs (not recorded which). This chain links TRBV6-1 with TRBJ1-2; D is perhaps TRBD1 (5 bases). The TCR sequence derives from a human donor with low-grade glioma or glioblastoma, undergoing nonglioma brain surgery, or in good health (not recorded which). The CDR3 coding sequence is TGTGCCAGCAGGACCTCAGCGGGCAGGGAGGAAGGCTACACCTTC. Its protein product is CASRTSAGREEGYTF.